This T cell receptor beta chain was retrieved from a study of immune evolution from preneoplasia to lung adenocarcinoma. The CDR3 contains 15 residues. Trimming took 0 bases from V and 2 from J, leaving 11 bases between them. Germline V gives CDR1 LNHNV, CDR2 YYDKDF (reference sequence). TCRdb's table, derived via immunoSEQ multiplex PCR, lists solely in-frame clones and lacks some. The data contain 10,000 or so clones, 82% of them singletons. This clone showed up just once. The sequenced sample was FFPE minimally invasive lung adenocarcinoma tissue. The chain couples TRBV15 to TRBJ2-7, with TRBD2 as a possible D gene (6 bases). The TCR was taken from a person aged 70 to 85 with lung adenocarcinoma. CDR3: CATSREGGATYEQYF. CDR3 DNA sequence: TGTGCCACCAGCAGAGAGGGCGGGGCAACCTACGAGCAGTACTTC.